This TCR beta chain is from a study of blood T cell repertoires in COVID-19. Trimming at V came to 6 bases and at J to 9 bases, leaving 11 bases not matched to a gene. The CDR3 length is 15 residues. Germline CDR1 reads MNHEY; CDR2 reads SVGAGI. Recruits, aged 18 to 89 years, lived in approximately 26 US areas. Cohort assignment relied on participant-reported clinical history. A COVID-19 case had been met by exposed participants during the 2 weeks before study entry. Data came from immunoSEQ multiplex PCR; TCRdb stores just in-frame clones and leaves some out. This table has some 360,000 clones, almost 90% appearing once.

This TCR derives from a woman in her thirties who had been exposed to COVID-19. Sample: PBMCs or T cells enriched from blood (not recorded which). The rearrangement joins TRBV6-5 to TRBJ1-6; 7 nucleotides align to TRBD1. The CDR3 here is CASRRQGTLGSPLHF. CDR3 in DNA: TGTGCCAGCAGACGACAGGGTACCCTAGGTTCACCCCTCCACTTT.